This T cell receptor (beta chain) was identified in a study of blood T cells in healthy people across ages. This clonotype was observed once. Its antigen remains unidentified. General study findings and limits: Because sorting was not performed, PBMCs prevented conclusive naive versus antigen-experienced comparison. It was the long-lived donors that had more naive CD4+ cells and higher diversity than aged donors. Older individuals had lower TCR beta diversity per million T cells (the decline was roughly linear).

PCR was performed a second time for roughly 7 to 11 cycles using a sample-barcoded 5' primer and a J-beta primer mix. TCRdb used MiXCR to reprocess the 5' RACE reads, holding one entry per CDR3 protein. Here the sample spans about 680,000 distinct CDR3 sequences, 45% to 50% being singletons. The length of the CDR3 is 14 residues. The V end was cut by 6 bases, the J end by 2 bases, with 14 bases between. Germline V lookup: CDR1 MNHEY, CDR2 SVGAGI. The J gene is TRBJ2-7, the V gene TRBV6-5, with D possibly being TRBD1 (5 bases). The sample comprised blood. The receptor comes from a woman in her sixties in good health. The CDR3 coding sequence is TGTGCCAGCAGCCGCAGGGAATTCGCCTACGAGCAGTACTTC. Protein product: CASSRREFAYEQYF.